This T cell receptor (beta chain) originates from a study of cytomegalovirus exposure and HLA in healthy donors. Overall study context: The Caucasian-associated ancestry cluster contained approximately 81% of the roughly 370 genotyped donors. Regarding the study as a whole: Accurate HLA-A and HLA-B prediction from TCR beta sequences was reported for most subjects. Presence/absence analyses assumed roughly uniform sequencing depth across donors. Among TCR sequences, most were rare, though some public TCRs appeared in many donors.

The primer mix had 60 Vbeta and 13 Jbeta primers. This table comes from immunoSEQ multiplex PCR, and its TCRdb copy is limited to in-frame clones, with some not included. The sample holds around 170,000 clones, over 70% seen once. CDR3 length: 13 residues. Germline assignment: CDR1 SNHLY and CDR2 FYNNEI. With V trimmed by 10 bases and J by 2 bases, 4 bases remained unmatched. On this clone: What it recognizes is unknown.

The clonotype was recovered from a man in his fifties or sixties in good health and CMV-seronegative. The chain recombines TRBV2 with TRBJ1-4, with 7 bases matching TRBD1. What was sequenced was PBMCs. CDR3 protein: CAIEGGTNEKLFF. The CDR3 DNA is TGTGCCATCGAAGGGGGCACTAATGAAAAACTGTTTTTT.